This TCR beta chain was found in a study of control samples from healthy donors and cancer patients. The table came from immunoSEQ multiplex PCR; TCRdb's copy has only in-frame clones and leaves some out. The table records 95,000 to 130,000 clones, 88% of them present only once. Looked up from germline, CDR1 is LGHDT and CDR2 is YNNKEL (reference sequence). CDR3 length: 13 residues. The junction had 1 base not matched to a gene; V was cut back by 4 bases and J by 3 bases. The chain carries TRBV3-1 (or the pseudogene TRBV3-2) and TRBJ1-2; 8 positions match TRBD1. Material for sequencing was blood. The TCR comes from a woman between 65 and 79 years old in good health. CDR3 region: CASSPTGDYGYTF. The CDR3 bases are TGTGCCAGCAGCCCGACAGGGGACTATGGCTACACCTTC.